The clone carrying this T cell receptor (beta chain) was seen a single time. The sample originates from a study of blood T cell repertoires in COVID-19. Germline V gene sequence: CDR1 SGHTA, CDR2 FQGNSA. V was shortened by 5 bases and J by 12 bases, with 20 bases between the two germline ends. The CDR3 has 14 amino acids. Original analysis: Cell counts per sample came from amplifying reference gene primers. Sequenced by immunoSEQ multiplex PCR; TCRdb stores in-frame clones only, minus some. Clone size and V and J calls were adopted from that table, with D and trimming inferred from the DNA. The sample has approximately 350,000 clones, 91% seen once.

This clonotype was sampled from a woman aged 18-29 years who had recovered from COVID-19. The sequencing sample was made of peripheral blood. The chain recombines TRBV7-2 with TRBJ2-1, with a tentative D call TRBD2 (6 bases). In nucleotides, the CDR3 is TGTGCCAGCAGCCCAATAGGGACTCCCTCCGGGCAGTTCTTC. Its protein product is CASSPIGTPSGQFF.